These 9 T cell receptor beta chains came from one sample sequenced in a study of T cells after yellow fever vaccination. TCRdb reprocessed the 5' RACE reads with MiXCR, giving one entry per CDR3 protein. The sample consists of about 320,000 distinct CDR3 sequences, approximately 12% of them appearing once. Sample: CD4+ T cells sorted from PBMCs, taken 15 days after the yellow fever booster vaccination. All receptors come from a young man who received the YFV17D yellow fever vaccine.

The V gene is TRBV5-1, the J gene TRBJ2-7; the D is unclear. The V end lost 2 bases, the J end lost 6 bases, and 12 bases lay between the germline ends. This CDR3 comprises 13 residues. Germline V lookup: CDR1 SGHRS, CDR2 YFSETQ. The CDR3 region has the DNA TGCGCCAGCAGCTTAGATCCGTCGGGCGAGCAGTACGTC. This gives the protein CASSLDPSGEQYV.

This clonotype was recorded a few times. The J gene is TRBJ2-7, the V gene TRBV10-3; a possible D gene is TRBD1 (5 bases). The V and J ends lost 3 bases and 4 bases respectively, with 13 bases between them. Germline CDR1 reads ENHRY; CDR2 reads SYGVKD. This CDR3 spans 14 amino acids. The CDR3 DNA sequence: TGTGCCATCAGTGATCCCAGACAGCAGTACGAGCAGTACTTC. Protein: CAISDPRQQYEQYF.

This clonotype was seen more than once but under ten times. This sequence joins TRBV20-1 and TRBJ2-7, with D perhaps matching TRBD2 (6 bases). CDR3 length: 17 amino acids. The ends were cut back, 0 bases at V and 0 bases at J, with 18 bases in the middle. Germline lookup yields CDR1 DFQATT and CDR2 SNEGSKA (reference sequence). CDR3 sequence: CSARDGSHGTDSYEQYF. CDR3 coding DNA: TGCAGTGCTAGAGATGGGTCCCACGGGACTGACTCCTACGAGCAGTACTTC.

This clonotype appeared a few times. This chain links TRBV5-1 with TRBJ2-5; 8 nucleotides agree with TRBD1. J gave up 5 bases and V 4 bases, and 7 bases lay outside the gene matches. Germline V lookup: CDR1 SGHRS, CDR2 YFSETQ. The CDR3 is 14 residues long. CDR3: CASSPAGGWETQYF. Written as DNA, the CDR3 is TGCGCCAGCAGCCCGGCAGGGGGCTGGGAGACCCAGTACTTC.

This clonotype has more than one count but fewer than ten. The chain is built from TRBV12-3 or TRBV12-4 and TRBJ1-5, with a possible D match to TRBD1 (5 bases). Trimming removed 4 bases from V and 7 bases from J, with 11 bases in between. The CDR3 is 13 amino acids. The CDR3: CASSWVGDQPQHF. The CDR3 DNA reads TGTGCCAGCAGTTGGGTGGGGGACCAGCCCCAGCATTTT.

This clonotype was observed a handful of times. This chain joins TRBV20-1 and TRBJ2-1, with 10 bases matching TRBD2. Trimming removed 7 bases from V and 3 bases from J; junction bases left unmatched: 6. From germline, CDR1 is DFQATT and CDR2 SNEGSKA (reference sequence). There are 14 residues in the CDR3. In DNA form, the CDR3 reads TGCAGTGGGATAGCGGGGGGCCGCTACAATGAGCAGTTCTTC. Its translation: CSGIAGGRYNEQFF.

V gene TRBV18 combines with J gene TRBJ2-2, with no clear D. This CDR3 has 15 residues. Germline loops: CDR1 KGHSH, CDR2 LQKENI. Between the trimmed V and J ends, which lost 3 bases and 1 base, there was a span of 9 bases. Here the CDR3 DNA reads TGTGCCAGCTCACCTTTGATGGAGAACACCGGGGAGCTGTTTTTT. Translation: CASSPLMENTGELFF.

This clonotype turned up a few times. The chain recombines TRBV15 with TRBJ2-1; 8 bases are shared with TRBD2. CDR3 length: 17 residues. J gave up 9 bases and V 4 bases, and 17 bases lay outside the gene matches. CDR1 and CDR2 from the germline V gene are LNHNV and YYDKDF (reference sequence). For the CDR3, the DNA is TGTGCCACCAGCAACCTCGTGGGCGGGGGGACCCTAGGTGAGCAGTTCTTC. As protein: CATSNLVGGGTLGEQFF.

The CDR3 loop is CASSLTGVSIRDYGYTF. The CDR3 DNA reads TGTGCCAGCAGCTTAACCGGCGTTTCCATCCGGGACTATGGCTACACCTTC. The rearrangement links TRBV7-3 to TRBJ1-2; D unclear. The germline CDR1 and CDR2 sequences are SGHTA and FQGTGA. V lost 0 bases to trimming and J lost 3 bases, with 17 bases between them. This CDR3 comprises 17 residues.